These T cell receptor beta chains were read from a single sample in a study of cytomegalovirus exposure and HLA in healthy donors. This table comes from immunoSEQ multiplex PCR, and its TCRdb copy is limited to in-frame clones, with some not included. The sample holds roughly 90,000 clones, around 89% seen once. Sequenced input: PBMCs. The receptor source for this set is a man aged 18 to 35 in good health and CMV-seronegative. The conserved cysteine and the conserved F or W are not part of the CDR3 here.

CDR3	V	J
ASSTREGGDEQY	TRBV25-1	TRBJ2-7
ASHTADTRSYEQY	TRBV6-5	TRBJ2-7
ASSLQGESQPQH	TRBV6-5	TRBJ1-5
ASSPGQGASGANVLT	TRBV11-1	TRBJ2-6
ASSYSLSGTAYEQY	TRBV6-6	TRBJ2-7
ASSQEMRAGKYNEQF	TRBV4-3	TRBJ2-1
ASTLKGGNYGYT	TRBV27	TRBJ1-2
ASSPRTSGRSYNEQF	TRBV27	TRBJ2-1
ASSQDGTRVGTEAF	TRBV4-2	TRBJ1-1
ASKGLAGSYEQY	TRBV6-1	TRBJ2-7
ASSLRLANSYEQY	TRBV7-2	TRBJ2-7
ASSLSGTPYEQY	TRBV5-5	TRBJ2-7
ASSWSGRGPMGQF	TRBV27	TRBJ2-1